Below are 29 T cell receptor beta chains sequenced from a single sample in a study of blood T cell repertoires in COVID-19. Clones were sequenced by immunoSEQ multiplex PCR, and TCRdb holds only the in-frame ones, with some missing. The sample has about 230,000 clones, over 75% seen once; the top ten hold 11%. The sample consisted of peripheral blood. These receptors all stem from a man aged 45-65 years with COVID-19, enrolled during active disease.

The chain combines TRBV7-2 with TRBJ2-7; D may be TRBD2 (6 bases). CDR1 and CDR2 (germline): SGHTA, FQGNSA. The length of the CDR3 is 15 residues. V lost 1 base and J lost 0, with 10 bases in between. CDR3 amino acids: CASSLDFGGSYEQYF. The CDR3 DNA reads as TGTGCCAGCAGCTTAGATTTCGGGGGCTCCTACGAGCAGTACTTC.

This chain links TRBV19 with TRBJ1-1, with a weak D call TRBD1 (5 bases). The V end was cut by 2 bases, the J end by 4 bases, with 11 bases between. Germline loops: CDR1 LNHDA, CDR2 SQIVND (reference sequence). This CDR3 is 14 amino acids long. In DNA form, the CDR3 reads TGTGCCAGTAGTATATCAGGGTTTACCACTGAAGCTTTCTTT. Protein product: CASSISGFTTEAFF. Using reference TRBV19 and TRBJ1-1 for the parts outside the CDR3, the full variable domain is DGGITQSPKYLFRKEGQNVTLSCEQNLNHDAMYWYRQDPGQGLRLIYYSQIVNDFQKGDIAEGYSVSREKKESFPLTVTSAQKNPTAFYLCASSISGFTTEAFFGQGTRLTVV.

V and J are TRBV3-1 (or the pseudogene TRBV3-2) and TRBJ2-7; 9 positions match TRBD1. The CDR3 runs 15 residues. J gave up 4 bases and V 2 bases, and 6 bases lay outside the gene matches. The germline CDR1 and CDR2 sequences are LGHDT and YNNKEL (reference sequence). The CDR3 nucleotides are TGTGCCAGCAGCCAAACAGGGGGCGCATTATACGAGCAGTACTTC. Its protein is CASSQTGGALYEQYF.

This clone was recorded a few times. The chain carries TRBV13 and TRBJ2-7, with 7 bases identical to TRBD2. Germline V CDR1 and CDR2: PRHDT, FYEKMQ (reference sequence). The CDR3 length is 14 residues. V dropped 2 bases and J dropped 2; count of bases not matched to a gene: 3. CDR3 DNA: TGTGCCAGCAGCTTAAGTGGGAGGGCCTACGAGCAGTACTTC. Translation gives CASSLSGRAYEQYF.

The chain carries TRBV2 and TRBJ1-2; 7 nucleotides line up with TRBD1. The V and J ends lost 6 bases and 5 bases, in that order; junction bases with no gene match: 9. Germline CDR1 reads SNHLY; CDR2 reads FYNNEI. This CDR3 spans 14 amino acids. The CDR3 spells CASRVDRERYGYTF. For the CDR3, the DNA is TGTGCCAGCAGAGTAGACAGGGAGCGATATGGCTACACCTTC.

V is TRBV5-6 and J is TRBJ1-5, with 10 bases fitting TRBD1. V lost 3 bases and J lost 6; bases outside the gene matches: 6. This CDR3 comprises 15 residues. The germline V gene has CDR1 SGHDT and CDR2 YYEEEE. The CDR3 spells CASSWGQGRGQPQHF. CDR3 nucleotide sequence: TGTGCCAGCAGCTGGGGACAGGGGAGAGGTCAGCCCCAGCATTTT.

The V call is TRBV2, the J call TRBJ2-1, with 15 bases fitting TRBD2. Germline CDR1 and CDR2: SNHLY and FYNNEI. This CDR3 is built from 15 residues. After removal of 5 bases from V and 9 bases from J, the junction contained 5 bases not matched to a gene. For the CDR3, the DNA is TGTGCCAGCAGTACCGGACTAGCGGGAGGGAGTGAGCAGTTCTTC. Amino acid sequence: CASSTGLAGGSEQFF.

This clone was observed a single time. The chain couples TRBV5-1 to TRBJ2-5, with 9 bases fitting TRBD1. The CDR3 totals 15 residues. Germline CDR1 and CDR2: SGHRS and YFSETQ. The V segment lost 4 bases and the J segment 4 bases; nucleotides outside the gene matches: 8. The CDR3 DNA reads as TGCGCCAGCAGCCTCGGACAGGGGAGGTCAGAGACCCAGTACTTC. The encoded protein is CASSLGQGRSETQYF.

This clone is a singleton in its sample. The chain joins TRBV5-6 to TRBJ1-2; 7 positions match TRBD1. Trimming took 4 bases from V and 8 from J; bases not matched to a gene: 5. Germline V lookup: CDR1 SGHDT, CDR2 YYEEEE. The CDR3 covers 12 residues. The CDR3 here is CASSPTGNGYTF. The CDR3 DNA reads TGTGCCAGCAGCCCGACAGGGAACGGCTACACCTTC.

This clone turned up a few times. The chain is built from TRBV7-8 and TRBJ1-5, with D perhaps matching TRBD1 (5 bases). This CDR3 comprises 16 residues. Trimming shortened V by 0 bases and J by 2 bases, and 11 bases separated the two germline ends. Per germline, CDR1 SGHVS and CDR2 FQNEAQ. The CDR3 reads CASSLAGVFGNQPQHF. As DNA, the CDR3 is TGTGCCAGCAGCTTAGCAGGGGTTTTTGGCAATCAGCCCCAGCATTTT. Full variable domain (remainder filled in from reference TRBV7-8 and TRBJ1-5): GAGVSQSPRYKVAKRGQDVALRCDPISGHVSLFWYQQALGQGPEFLTYFQNEAQLDKSGLPSDRFFAERPEGSVSTLKIQRTQQEDSAVYLCASSLAGVFGNQPQHFGDGTRLSIL.

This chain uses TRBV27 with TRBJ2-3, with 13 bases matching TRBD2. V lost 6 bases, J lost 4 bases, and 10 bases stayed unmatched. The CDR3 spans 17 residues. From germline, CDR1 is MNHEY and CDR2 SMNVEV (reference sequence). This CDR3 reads CASRAQTSGGFADTQYF. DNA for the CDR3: TGTGCCAGCAGGGCACAGACTAGCGGGGGGTTCGCAGATACGCAGTATTTT.

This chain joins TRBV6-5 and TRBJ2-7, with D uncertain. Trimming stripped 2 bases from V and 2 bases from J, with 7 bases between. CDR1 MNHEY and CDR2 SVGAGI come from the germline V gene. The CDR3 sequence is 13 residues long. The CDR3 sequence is CASSYERTYEQYF. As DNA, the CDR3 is TGTGCCAGCAGTTACGAGAGAACCTACGAGCAGTACTTC.

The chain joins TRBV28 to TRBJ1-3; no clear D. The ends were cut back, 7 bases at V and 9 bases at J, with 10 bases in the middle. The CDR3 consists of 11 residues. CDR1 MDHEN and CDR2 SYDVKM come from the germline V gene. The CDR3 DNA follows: TGTGCCAGCACCTCTTTCGGCACCATATATTTT. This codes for CASTSFGTIYF.

CDR3 region: CASSVGTAGEQYF. The CDR3, as DNA: TGTGCCAGCAGCGTAGGGACAGCGGGGGAGCAGTACTTC. V is TRBV9 and J is TRBJ2-7; TRBD2 is a possible D gene (7 bases). The germline V gene has CDR1 SGDLS and CDR2 YYNGEE. Trimming left V 0 bases short and J 7 bases short, with 11 bases between. This CDR3 comprises 13 residues.

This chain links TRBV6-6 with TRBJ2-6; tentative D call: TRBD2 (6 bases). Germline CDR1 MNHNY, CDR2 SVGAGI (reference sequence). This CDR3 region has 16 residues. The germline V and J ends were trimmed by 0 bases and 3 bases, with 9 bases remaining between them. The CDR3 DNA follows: TGTGCCAGCAGTTACTCGGCGGGGTTTGGGGCCAACGTCCTGACTTTC. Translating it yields CASSYSAGFGANVLTF.

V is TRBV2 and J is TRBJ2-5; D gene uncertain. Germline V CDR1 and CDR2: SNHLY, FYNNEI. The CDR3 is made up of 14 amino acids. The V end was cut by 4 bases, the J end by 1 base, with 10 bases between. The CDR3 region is CASSVTEIQETQYF. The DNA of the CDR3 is TGTGCCAGCAGTGTAACAGAGATCCAAGAGACCCAGTACTTC.

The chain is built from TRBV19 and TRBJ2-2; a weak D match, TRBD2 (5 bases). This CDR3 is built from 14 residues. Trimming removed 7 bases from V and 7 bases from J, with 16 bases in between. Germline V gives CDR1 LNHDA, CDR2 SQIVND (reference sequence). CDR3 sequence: CASTFIRGDGELFF. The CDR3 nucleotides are TGTGCCAGTACCTTTATACGGGGTGACGGGGAGCTGTTTTTT.

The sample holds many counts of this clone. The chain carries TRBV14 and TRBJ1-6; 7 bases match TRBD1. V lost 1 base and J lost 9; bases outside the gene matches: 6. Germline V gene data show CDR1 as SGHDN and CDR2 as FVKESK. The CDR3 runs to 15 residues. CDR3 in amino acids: CASSQGQGVGSPLHF. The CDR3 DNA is TGTGCCAGCAGCCAAGGCCAGGGGGTAGGTTCACCCCTCCACTTT.

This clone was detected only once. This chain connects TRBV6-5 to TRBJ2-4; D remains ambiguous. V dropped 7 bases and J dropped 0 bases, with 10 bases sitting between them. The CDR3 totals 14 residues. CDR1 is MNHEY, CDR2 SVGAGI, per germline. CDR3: CASNGGKAKNIQYF. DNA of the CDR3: TGTGCCAGCAACGGCGGAAAAGCCAAAAACATTCAGTACTTC.

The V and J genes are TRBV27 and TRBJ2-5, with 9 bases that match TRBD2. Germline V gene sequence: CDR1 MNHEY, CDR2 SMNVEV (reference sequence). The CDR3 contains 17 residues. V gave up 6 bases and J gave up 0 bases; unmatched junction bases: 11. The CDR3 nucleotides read TGTGCCAGCAGGGGACTAGCCTGGGGCCTCCACCAAGAGACCCAGTACTTC. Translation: CASRGLAWGLHQETQYF.

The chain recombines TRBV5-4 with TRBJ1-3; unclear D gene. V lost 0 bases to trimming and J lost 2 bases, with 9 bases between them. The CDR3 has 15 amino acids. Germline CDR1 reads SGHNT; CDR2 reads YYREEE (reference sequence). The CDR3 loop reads CASSLAPGTGNTIYF. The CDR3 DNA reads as TGTGCCAGCAGCTTGGCCCCCGGGACTGGAAACACCATATATTTT.

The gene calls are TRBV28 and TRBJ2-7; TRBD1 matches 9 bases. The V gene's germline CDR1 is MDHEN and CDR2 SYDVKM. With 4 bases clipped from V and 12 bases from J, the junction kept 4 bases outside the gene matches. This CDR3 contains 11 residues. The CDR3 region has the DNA TGTGCCAGCAGTTCTCCGGGACAGGGGTACTTC. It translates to CASSSPGQGYF.

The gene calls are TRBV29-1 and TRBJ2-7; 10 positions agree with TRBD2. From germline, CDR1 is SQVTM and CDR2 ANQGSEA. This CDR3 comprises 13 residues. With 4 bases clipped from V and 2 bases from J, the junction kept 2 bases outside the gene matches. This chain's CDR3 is CSVGAGGAYEQYF. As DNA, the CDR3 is TGCAGCGTTGGAGCGGGGGGGGCCTACGAGCAGTACTTC.

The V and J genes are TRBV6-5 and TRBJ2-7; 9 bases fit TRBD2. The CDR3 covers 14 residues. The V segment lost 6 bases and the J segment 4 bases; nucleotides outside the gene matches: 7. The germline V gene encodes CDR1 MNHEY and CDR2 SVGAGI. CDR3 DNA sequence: TGTGCCAGCAGGGAGGGACTAGCAGGGTACGAGCAGTACTTC. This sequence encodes CASREGLAGYEQYF.

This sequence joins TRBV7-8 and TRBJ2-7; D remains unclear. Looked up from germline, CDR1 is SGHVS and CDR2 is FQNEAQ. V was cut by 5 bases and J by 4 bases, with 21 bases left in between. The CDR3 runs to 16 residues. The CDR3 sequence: CASSPSGQIRVYEQYF. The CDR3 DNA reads TGTGCCAGCAGCCCTAGTGGCCAGATCCGCGTGTACGAGCAGTACTTC.

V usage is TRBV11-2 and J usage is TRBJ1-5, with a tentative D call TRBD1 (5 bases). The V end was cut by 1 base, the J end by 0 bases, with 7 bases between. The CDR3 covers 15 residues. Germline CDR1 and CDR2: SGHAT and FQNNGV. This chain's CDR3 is CASSLGGDSNQPQHF. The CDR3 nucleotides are TGTGCCAGCAGCTTAGGGGGGGATAGCAATCAGCCCCAGCATTTT.

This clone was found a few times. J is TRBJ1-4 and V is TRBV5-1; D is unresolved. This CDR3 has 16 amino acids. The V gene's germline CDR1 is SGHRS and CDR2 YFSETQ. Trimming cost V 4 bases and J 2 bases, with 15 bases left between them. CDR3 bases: TGCGCCAGCAGCACCGGACGGACTAATACTAATGAAAAACTGTTTTTT. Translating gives CASSTGRTNTNEKLFF.

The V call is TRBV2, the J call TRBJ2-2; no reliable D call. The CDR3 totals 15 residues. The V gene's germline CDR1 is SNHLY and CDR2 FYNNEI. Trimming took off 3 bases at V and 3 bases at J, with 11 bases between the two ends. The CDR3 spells CASSDLGTYTGELFF. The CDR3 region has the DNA TGTGCCAGCAGTGATCTAGGAACTTACACCGGGGAGCTGTTTTTT.

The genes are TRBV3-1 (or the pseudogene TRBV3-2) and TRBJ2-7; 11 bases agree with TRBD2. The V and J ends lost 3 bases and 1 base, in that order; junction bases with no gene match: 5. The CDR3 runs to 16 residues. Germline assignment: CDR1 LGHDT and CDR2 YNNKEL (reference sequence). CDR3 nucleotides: TGTGCCAGCAGCCACTCCCTAGCGGGGGGTTCCTACGAGCAGTACTTC. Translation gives CASSHSLAGGSYEQYF.